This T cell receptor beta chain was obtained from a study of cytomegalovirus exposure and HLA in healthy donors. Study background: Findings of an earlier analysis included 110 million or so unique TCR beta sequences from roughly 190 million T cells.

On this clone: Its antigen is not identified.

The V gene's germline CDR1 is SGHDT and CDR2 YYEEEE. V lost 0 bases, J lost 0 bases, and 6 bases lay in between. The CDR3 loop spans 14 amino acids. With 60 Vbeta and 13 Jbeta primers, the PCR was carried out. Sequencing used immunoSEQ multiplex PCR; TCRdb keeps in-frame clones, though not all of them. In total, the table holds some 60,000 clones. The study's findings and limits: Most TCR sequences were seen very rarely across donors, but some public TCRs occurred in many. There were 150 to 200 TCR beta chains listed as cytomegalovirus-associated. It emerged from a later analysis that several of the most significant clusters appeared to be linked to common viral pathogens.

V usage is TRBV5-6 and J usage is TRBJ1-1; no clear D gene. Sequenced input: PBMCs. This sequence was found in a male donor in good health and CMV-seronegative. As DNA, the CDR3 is TGTGCCAGCAGCTTGGCCGTTGTGAACACTGAAGCTTTCTTT. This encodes CASSLAVVNTEAFF. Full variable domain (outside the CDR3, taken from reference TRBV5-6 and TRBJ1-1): DAGVTQSPTHLIKTRGQQVTLRCSPKSGHDTVSWYQQALGQGPQFIFQYYEEEERQRGNFPDRFSGHQFPNYSSELNVNALLLGDSALYLCASSLAVVNTEAFFGQGTRLTVV.